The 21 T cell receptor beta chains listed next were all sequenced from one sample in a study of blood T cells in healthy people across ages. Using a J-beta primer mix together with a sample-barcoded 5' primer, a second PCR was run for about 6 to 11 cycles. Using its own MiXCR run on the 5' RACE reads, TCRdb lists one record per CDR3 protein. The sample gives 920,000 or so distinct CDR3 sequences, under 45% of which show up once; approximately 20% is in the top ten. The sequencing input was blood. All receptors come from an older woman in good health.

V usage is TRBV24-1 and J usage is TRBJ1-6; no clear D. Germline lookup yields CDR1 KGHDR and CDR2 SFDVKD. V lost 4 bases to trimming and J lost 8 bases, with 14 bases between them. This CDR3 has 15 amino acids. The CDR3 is CATSEKGRVDSPLHF. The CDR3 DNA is TGTGCCACCAGTGAGAAAGGACGAGTCGATTCACCCCTCCACTTT.

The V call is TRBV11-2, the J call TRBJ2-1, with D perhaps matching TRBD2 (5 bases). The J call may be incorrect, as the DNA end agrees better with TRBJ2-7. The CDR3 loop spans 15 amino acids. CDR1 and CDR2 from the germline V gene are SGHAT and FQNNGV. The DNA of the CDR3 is TGTGCCAGCAGCCCCCCCTTCAGAGCGGTCAATGAGCAGTACTTC. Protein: CASSPPFRAVNEQYF.

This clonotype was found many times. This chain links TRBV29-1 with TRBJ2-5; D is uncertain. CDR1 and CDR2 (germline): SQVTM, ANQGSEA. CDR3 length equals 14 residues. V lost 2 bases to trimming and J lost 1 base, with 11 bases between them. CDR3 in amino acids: CSVEFGQSQETQYF. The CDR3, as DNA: TGCAGCGTTGAATTCGGCCAGAGCCAAGAGACCCAGTACTTC.

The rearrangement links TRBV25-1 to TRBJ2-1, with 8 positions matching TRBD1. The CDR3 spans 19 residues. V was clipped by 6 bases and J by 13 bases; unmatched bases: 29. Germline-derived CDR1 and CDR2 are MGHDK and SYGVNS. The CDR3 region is CASRRRGQENFRGKKTQFF. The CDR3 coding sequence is TGTGCCAGCAGGAGGAGGGGACAGGAAAATTTCCGAGGGAAAAAGACTCAGTTCTTC.

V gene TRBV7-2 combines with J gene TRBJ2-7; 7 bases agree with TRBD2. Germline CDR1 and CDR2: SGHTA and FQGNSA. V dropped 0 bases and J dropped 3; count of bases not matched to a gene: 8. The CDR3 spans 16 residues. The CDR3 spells CASSLAGDASGYEQYF. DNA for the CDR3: TGTGCCAGCAGCTTAGCCGGGGACGCTAGCGGCTACGAGCAGTACTTC.

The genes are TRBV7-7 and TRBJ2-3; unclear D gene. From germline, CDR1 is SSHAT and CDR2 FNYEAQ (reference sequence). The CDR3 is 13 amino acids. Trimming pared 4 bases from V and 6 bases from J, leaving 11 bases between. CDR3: CASSSVGWDTQYF. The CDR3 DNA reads TGTGCCAGCAGCTCCGTGGGCTGGGATACGCAGTATTTT.

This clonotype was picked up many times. The CDR3: CSARSFSGRRGNEQFF. The CDR3, as DNA: TGCAGTGCTAGGAGCTTCAGCGGGAGGAGGGGAAATGAGCAGTTCTTC. V usage is TRBV20-1 and J usage is TRBJ2-1; 9 bases map to TRBD2. The CDR3 is 16 amino acids. V was pared by 3 bases and J by 7 bases, with 13 bases of the junction left unmatched. From germline, CDR1 is DFQATT and CDR2 SNEGSKA (reference sequence).

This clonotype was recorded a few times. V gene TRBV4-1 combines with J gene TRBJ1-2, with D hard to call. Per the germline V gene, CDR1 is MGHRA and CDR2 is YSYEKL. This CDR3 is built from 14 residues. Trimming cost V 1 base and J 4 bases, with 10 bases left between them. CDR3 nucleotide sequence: TGCGCCAGCAGCCAAGTACAAGGTCCCTATGGCTACACCTTC. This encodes CASSQVQGPYGYTF.

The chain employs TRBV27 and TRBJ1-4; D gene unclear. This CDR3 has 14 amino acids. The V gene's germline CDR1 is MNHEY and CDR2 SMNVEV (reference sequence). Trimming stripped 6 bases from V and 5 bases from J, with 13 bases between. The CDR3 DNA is TGTGCCAGCAGCCCTGACCAAATCAATGAAAAACTGTTTTTT. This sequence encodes CASSPDQINEKLFF. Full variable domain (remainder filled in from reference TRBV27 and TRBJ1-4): EAQVTQNPRYLITVTGKKLTVTCSQNMNHEYMSWYRQDPGLGLRQIYYSMNVEVTDKGDVPEGYKVSRKEKRNFPLILESPSPNQTSLYFCASSPDQINEKLFFGSGTQLSVL.

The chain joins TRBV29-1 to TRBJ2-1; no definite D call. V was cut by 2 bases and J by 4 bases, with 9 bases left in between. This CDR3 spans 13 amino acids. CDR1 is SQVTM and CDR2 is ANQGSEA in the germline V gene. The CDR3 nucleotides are TGCAGCGTTGAAACAACATTTTACAATGAGCAGTTCTTC. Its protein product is CSVETTFYNEQFF.

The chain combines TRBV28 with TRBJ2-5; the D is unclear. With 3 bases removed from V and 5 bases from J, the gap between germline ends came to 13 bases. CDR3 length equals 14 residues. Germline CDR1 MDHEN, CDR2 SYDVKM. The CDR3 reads CASSFPGISETQYF. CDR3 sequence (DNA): TGTGCCAGCAGTTTCCCCGGTATCAGCGAGACCCAGTACTTC.

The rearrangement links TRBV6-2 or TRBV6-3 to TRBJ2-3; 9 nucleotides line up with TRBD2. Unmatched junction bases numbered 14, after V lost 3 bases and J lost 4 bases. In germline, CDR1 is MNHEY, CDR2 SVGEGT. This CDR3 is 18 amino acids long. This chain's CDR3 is CASSYEASGIGVPDTQYF. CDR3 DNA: TGTGCCAGCAGTTATGAGGCTAGCGGGATTGGTGTTCCAGATACGCAGTATTTT.

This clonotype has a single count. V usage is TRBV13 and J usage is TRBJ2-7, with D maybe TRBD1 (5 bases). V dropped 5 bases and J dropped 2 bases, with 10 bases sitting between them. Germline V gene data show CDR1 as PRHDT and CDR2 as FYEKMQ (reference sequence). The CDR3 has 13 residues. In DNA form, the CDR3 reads TGTGCCAGCAGCCCCAGGGCCACCTACGAGCAGTACTTC. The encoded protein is CASSPRATYEQYF. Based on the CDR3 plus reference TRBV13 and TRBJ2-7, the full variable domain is AAGVIQSPRHLIKEKRETATLKCYPIPRHDTVYWYQQGPGQDPQFLISFYEKMQSDKGSIPDRFSAQQFSDYHSELNMSSLELGDSALYFCASSPRATYEQYFGPGTRLTVT.

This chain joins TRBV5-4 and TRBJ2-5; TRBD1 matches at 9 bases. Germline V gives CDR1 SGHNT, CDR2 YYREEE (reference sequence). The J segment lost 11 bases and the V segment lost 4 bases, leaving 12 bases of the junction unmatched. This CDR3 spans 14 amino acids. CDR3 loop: CASSAGTGRDEQYF. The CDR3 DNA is TGTGCCAGCAGCGCCGGGACAGGGCGGGATGAGCAGTACTTC.

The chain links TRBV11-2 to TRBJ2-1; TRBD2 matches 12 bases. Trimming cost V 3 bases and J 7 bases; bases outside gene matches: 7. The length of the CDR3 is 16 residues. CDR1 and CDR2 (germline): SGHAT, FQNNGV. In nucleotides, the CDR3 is TGTGCCAGCAGCTTCCGACTAGCGGGAGCTTGGAATGAGCAGTTCTTC. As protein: CASSFRLAGAWNEQFF.

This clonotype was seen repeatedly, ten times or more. Here the CDR3 DNA reads TGTGCCAGCAGTAACCGACGGGGGGTTCAGTACTTC. Protein sequence: CASSNRRGVQYF. The chain recombines TRBV6-2 or TRBV6-3 with TRBJ2-4, with 7 bases identical to TRBD2. V gave up 5 bases and J gave up 11 bases; unmatched junction bases: 6. The germline V gene encodes CDR1 MNHEY and CDR2 SVGEGT. The CDR3 contains 12 residues.

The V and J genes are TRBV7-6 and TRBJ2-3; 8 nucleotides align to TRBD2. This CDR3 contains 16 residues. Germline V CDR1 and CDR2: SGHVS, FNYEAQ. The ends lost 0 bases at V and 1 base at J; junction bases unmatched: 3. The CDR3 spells CASSLAVTSGTDTQYF. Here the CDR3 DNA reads TGTGCCAGCAGCTTAGCGGTGACTAGCGGCACAGATACGCAGTATTTT.

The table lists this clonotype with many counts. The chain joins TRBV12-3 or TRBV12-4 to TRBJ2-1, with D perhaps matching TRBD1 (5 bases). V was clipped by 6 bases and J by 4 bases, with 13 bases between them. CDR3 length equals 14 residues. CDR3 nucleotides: TGTGCCAGCAGCAGGGCCCAGGTATACAATGAGCAGTTCTTC. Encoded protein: CASSRAQVYNEQFF.

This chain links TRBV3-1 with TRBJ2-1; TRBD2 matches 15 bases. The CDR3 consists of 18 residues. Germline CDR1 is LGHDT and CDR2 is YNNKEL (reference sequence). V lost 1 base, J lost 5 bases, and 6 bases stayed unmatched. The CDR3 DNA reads TGTGCCAGCAGCCAAGCCCAGGGACTAGCGGGAGGCCACAATGAGCAGTTCTTC. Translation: CASSQAQGLAGGHNEQFF.

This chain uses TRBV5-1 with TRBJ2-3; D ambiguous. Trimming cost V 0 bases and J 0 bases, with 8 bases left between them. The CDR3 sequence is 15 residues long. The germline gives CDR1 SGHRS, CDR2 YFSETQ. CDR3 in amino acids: CASSLADDSTDTQYF. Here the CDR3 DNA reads TGCGCCAGCAGCTTGGCGGACGACAGCACAGATACGCAGTATTTT.

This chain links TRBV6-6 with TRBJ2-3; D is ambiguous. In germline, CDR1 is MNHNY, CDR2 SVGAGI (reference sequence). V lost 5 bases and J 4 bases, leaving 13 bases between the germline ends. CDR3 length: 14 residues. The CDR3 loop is CASSKGPSPDTQYF. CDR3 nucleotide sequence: TGTGCCAGCAGTAAGGGTCCTTCGCCAGATACGCAGTATTTT.